Listed here are 12 T cell receptor beta chains from one sample, sequenced in a study of shared T cell receptors in the human thymus (dated by TCRdb to the early 2020s). The library was built by means of the immunoSEQ multiplex PCR assay. TCRdb stores this immuneACCESS table with in-frame sequences only. Part of the clones is absent; in the studies checked, under half of the shortfall reflects unresolved V genes, and no reason is known for the rest. A total of around 340,000 clones appear in this sample, 95% of them only once. The ten largest make up roughly 0.02% of the sample. The sample taken for sequencing was thymocytes. The source of these receptors is a human donor.

J is TRBJ2-7 and V is TRBV29-1; 8 positions agree with TRBD1. V trimming: 0 bases; J trimming: 7 bases; junction bases outside the gene matches: 17. There are 17 residues in the CDR3. Per the germline V gene, CDR1 is SQVTM and CDR2 is ANQGSEA. CDR3 loop: CSVEDKCGDRPSREQYF. The CDR3 coding sequence is TGCAGCGTTGAAGATAAGTGTGGGGACAGGCCCTCTCGGGAGCAGTACTTC.

This chain links TRBV5-6 with TRBJ2-3; 10 nucleotides line up with TRBD2. The ends lost 2 bases at V and 1 base at J; junction bases unmatched: 10. CDR3 length: 18 amino acids. The germline CDR1 and CDR2 sequences are SGHDT and YYEEEE. CDR3 coding DNA: TGTGCCAGCAGCTTCCCGCTAGCGGGAGAGTATGGCACAGATACGCAGTATTTT. Amino acids: CASSFPLAGEYGTDTQYF.

This chain links TRBV7-2 with TRBJ2-7; TRBD2 aligns across 13 bases. The CDR3 has 15 amino acids. V shed 5 bases and J 6 bases; nucleotides not matched to a gene: 7. CDR1 SGHTA and CDR2 FQGNSA come from the germline V gene. The CDR3 DNA is TGTGCCAGCAGCCGGGGACTAGCGGGGAGCCCCGAGCAGTACTTC. This translates into CASSRGLAGSPEQYF.

As for this clone: A read error may produce the germline difference seen at one junction end. CDR3 sequence (DNA): TGTGCCAGCAGTGAAGGCAGGGTCTACGGCCTAGTGGTCTTC. This translates into CASSEGRVYGLVVF. The genes are TRBV6-1 and TRBJ2-1, with TRBD1 as a possible D gene (5 bases). CDR1 is MNHNS and CDR2 is SASEGT in the germline V gene. There are 14 residues in the CDR3.

V usage is TRBV28 and J usage is TRBJ2-3; 13 bases are shared with TRBD2. The CDR3 consists of 23 residues. Germline V CDR1 and CDR2: MDHEN, SYDVKM. With V trimmed by 1 base and J by 0 bases, 19 bases remained unmatched. CDR3 in amino acids: CASSLFTLAGGPLHFASTDTQYF. CDR3 coding DNA: TGTGCCAGCAGTTTATTCACACTAGCGGGAGGGCCACTGCATTTTGCTAGCACAGATACGCAGTATTTT.

This clone was seen just once. This rearrangement joins TRBV4-3 to TRBJ1-2; D may be TRBD1 (5 bases). The CDR3 contains 16 residues. Germline V gene lookup returns CDR1 LGHNA and CDR2 YSLEER. V was clipped by 5 bases and J by 2 bases, with 18 bases between them. This chain's CDR3 is CASSAWGPPGNYGYTF. CDR3 sequence (DNA): TGCGCCAGCAGCGCTTGGGGCCCCCCCGGGAACTATGGCTACACCTTC.

The chain carries TRBV9 and TRBJ2-5; 8 positions match TRBD1. There are 15 residues in the CDR3. With 4 bases clipped from V and 4 bases from J, the junction kept 9 bases outside the gene matches. From germline, CDR1 is SGDLS and CDR2 YYNGEE. The CDR3 region has the DNA TGTGCCAGCAGCCCCCGACAGGGGCTGGGAGAGACCCAGTACTTC. It is translated as CASSPRQGLGETQYF. Based on the CDR3 plus reference TRBV9 and TRBJ2-5, the full variable domain is DSGVTQTPKHLITATGQRVTLRCSPRSGDLSVYWYQQSLDQGLQFLIQYYNGEERAKGNILERFSAQQFPDLHSELNLSSLELGDSALYFCASSPRQGLGETQYFGPGTRLLVL.

In this sample, this clone turned up once. The CDR3 loop is CASSELTGGRDEQYF. CDR3 DNA sequence: TGTGCCAGCAGTGAATTGACAGGCGGCAGGGACGAGCAGTACTTC. The chain recombines TRBV6-1 with TRBJ2-7, with a weak D call TRBD1 (6 bases). The CDR3 loop spans 15 amino acids. The germline V and J ends were trimmed by 2 bases and 5 bases, with 16 bases remaining between them. Germline V gene sequence: CDR1 MNHNS, CDR2 SASEGT.

Worth noting for this clone: The germline gene is not matched at one end of the junction; a read error may be the cause. The V gene is TRBV15, the J gene TRBJ2-5, with 11 nucleotides matching TRBD1. The J call is in doubt because the DNA end fits TRBJ2-7 better. The CDR3 runs to 17 residues. The germline CDR1 and CDR2 sequences are LNHNV and YYDKDF (reference sequence). The CDR3 coding sequence is TGTGCCACCAGCGGAGAATCCGGGACAGGGGGCTCCTACGAGCAGTACTTC. This codes for CATSGESGTGGSYEQYF.

The rearrangement links TRBV19 to TRBJ2-3; tentative D call: TRBD2 (5 bases). Germline V gene lookup returns CDR1 LNHDA and CDR2 SQIVND (reference sequence). The V end lost 4 bases, the J end lost 2 bases, and 19 bases lay between the germline ends. The CDR3 contains 17 residues. This chain's CDR3 is CASSNVYSRRYTDTQYF. The CDR3 coding sequence is TGTGCCAGTAGTAATGTCTACTCCAGGAGGTACACAGATACGCAGTATTTT.

The chain is built from TRBV9 and TRBJ2-3, with D maybe TRBD1 (5 bases). Trimming took 0 bases from V and 5 from J, leaving 16 bases between them. Germline-derived CDR1 and CDR2 are SGDLS and YYNGEE. CDR3 length: 16 amino acids. This chain's CDR3 is CASSVEGAARGDTQYF. The DNA for the CDR3 is TGTGCCAGCAGCGTAGAAGGGGCGGCAAGGGGAGATACGCAGTATTTT.

The rearrangement uses TRBV5-1 and TRBJ2-7, with 7 bases lining up with TRBD1. The germline V gene has CDR1 SGHRS and CDR2 YFSETQ. This CDR3 contains 14 residues. V dropped 2 bases and J dropped 5; count of bases not matched to a gene: 7. CDR3 region: CASSLLDRRNEQYF. In DNA form, the CDR3 reads TGCGCCAGCAGCTTACTGGACAGGAGGAACGAGCAGTACTTC.